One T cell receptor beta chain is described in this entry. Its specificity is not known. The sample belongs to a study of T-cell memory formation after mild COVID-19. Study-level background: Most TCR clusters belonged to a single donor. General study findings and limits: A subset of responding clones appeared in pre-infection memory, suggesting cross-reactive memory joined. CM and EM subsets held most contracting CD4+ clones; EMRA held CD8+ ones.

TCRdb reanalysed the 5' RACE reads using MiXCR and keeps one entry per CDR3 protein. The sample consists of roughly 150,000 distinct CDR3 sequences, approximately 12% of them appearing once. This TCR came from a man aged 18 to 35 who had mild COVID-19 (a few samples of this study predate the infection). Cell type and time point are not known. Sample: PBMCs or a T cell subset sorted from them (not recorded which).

CDR3 loop: CASRERGPWGEQYF. For the CDR3, the DNA is TGTGCCAGCAGGGAACGGGGGCCATGGGGAGAGCAGTACTTC. The rearrangement joins TRBV6-5 to TRBJ2-7; the D gene could be TRBD1 or TRBD2 (6 bases each). CDR1 is MNHEY, CDR2 SVGAGI, per germline. Trimming pared 6 bases from V and 7 bases from J, leaving 19 bases between. The CDR3 has 14 amino acids.